These 13 T cell receptor beta chains share one sample of origin, sequenced in a study of T cell clonotyping in hematopoietic cell transplantation. Clones were read by immunoSEQ multiplex PCR, and TCRdb kept only the in-frame ones, dropping some. The sample has about 10,000 clones, less than 60% seen once. The sequences come from peripheral blood mononuclear cells, collected 100 days after allogeneic stem cell transplant. The receptors originated from a female patient aged 50-65 years who had an allogeneic stem cell transplant from an unrelated donor, so the T cells may come from the graft donor. Some clones in this sample may be carry-over from other donors' samples.

The chain is built from TRBV5-6 and TRBJ2-5, with TRBD2 as a possible D gene (6 bases). The V and J ends lost 4 bases and 5 bases respectively, with 18 bases between them. CDR3 length: 15 amino acids. CDR1 and CDR2 from the germline V gene are SGHDT and YYEEEE. Here the CDR3 DNA reads TGTGCCAGCAGCCCCACCGGGACTCGAGGGGAGACCCAGTACTTC. Protein sequence: CASSPTGTRGETQYF.

This clone was counted a few times. This chain joins TRBV7-9 and TRBJ1-2; 8 bases agree with TRBD1. This CDR3 is built from 14 residues. The J segment lost 4 bases and the V segment lost 6 bases, leaving 7 bases of the junction unmatched. CDR1 and CDR2 from the germline V gene are SEHNR and FQNEAQ (reference sequence). DNA of the CDR3: TGTGCCAGCAGTCGACAGGGGCCGATCTATGGCTACACCTTC. Encoded protein: CASSRQGPIYGYTF.

This sequence joins TRBV4-2 and TRBJ1-5, with 8 positions matching TRBD1. After removal of 0 bases from V and 5 bases from J, the junction contained 6 bases not matched to a gene. Germline V gene data show CDR1 as LGHNA and CDR2 as YNFKEQ. The CDR3 totals 16 residues. For the CDR3, the DNA is TGTGCCAGCAGCCAAGATACCGGACAGGGCGATCAGCCCCAGCATTTT. Protein product: CASSQDTGQGDQPQHF.

CDR3 DNA: TGCAGCGTGCTTCGGGAAGGTGAAAAACTGTTTTTT. Residues: CSVLREGEKLFF. The V call is TRBV29-1, the J call TRBJ1-4; D is unresolved. Looked up from germline, CDR1 is SQVTM and CDR2 is ANQGSEA. Deletions cut 6 bases from V and 7 bases from J, with 12 bases between. This CDR3 is built from 12 residues.

The chain employs TRBV30 and TRBJ2-5; D assignment may be TRBD1 or TRBD2 (5 bases each). The germline V gene has CDR1 GTSNPN and CDR2 SVGIG (reference sequence). The V end was cut by 1 base, the J end by 5 bases, with 14 bases between. This CDR3 spans 14 amino acids. This CDR3 reads CAWSARGAGETQYF. CDR3 in DNA: TGTGCCTGGAGTGCTAGAGGGGCAGGCGAGACCCAGTACTTC.

This clone has more than one count but fewer than ten. Sequence at one end of the junction differs from germline and may be a read error. The chain links TRBV25-1 to TRBJ1-1; a weak D match, TRBD1 (6 bases). The CDR3 is made up of 13 amino acids. From germline, CDR1 is MGHDK and CDR2 SYGVNS. The DNA for the CDR3 is TGTGCCAGCAGCACAGGGATGGGGACTGAAGCTTTCTTC. It translates to CASSTGMGTEAFF.

By sample share, this clone is medium-sized (0.01 to 0.1%). As DNA, the CDR3 is TGTGCCAGCAGTACGGGGTTCAACGAGCAGTACTTC. This translates into CASSTGFNEQYF. The V call is TRBV6-5, the J call TRBJ2-7; D is possibly TRBD2 (5 bases). The CDR3 covers 12 residues. Trimming took off 5 bases at V and 5 bases at J, with 10 bases between the two ends. Germline V gives CDR1 MNHEY, CDR2 SVGAGI.

The J gene is TRBJ1-5, the V gene TRBV30, with D unclear. V shed 3 bases and J shed 2 bases, with 11 bases lying between them. This CDR3 comprises 14 residues. The V gene's germline CDR1 is GTSNPN and CDR2 SVGIG (reference sequence). The chain's CDR3 is CAWSGSAGNQPQHF. The CDR3 DNA reads TGTGCCTGGAGCGGAAGTGCGGGCAATCAGCCCCAGCATTTT. The complete variable domain, with remaining parts taken from reference TRBV30 and TRBJ1-5, reads SQTIHQWPATLVQPVGSPLSLECTVEGTSNPNLYWYRQAAGRGLQLLFYSVGIGQISSEVPQNLSASRPQDRQFILSSKKLLLSDSGFYLCAWSGSAGNQPQHFGDGTRLSIL.

This clone appeared a few times. The chain employs TRBV6-5 and TRBJ2-5; 8 bases match TRBD2. Germline V gene sequence: CDR1 MNHEY, CDR2 SVGAGI. The length of the CDR3 is 15 residues. V was pared by 6 bases and J by 2 bases, with 8 bases of the junction left unmatched. The CDR3 coding sequence is TGTGCCAGCAGAAACGACATAGCGGGGCAAGAGACCCAGTACTTC. Translated: CASRNDIAGQETQYF.

The chain employs TRBV19 and TRBJ1-1; D uncertain. Germline CDR1 is LNHDA and CDR2 is SQIVND (reference sequence). The CDR3 is 13 residues long. The V end lost 6 bases, the J end lost 3 bases, and 11 bases lay between the germline ends. The CDR3 loop is CASSRSPDTEAFF. The CDR3 nucleotides read TGTGCCAGTAGCAGATCCCCGGACACTGAAGCTTTCTTT.

The gene calls are TRBV6-5 and TRBJ1-1; D not certain. Germline values: CDR1 MNHEY, CDR2 SVGAGI. This CDR3 is built from 13 residues. Between the trimmed V and J ends, which lost 4 bases and 1 base, there was a span of 7 bases. CDR3 nucleotides: TGTGCCAGCAGTTTTCGCCCGAACACTGAAGCTTTCTTT. Its protein product is CASSFRPNTEAFF.

This chain joins TRBV25-1 and TRBJ2-4, with 7 bases lining up with TRBD2. Trimming took 4 bases from V and 3 from J; bases not matched to a gene: 9. Germline CDR1 reads MGHDK; CDR2 reads SYGVNS. The CDR3 is made up of 16 amino acids. The CDR3 sequence is CASSGLGGVDKNIQYF. CDR3 sequence (DNA): TGTGCCAGCAGTGGGTTGGGAGGGGTGGACAAAAACATTCAGTACTTC.

J is TRBJ2-4 and V is TRBV30; D may be TRBD2 (6 bases). Per the germline V gene, CDR1 is GTSNPN and CDR2 is SVGIG (reference sequence). Trimming shortened V by 0 bases and J by 0 bases, and 12 bases separated the two germline ends. CDR3 length: 16 amino acids. The CDR3 loop reads CAWSVRDSVAKNIQYF. CDR3 coding DNA: TGTGCCTGGAGTGTTAGGGACTCGGTAGCCAAAAACATTCAGTACTTC.